This is a list of T cell receptor beta chains from one sample in a study of shared clonotypes between healthy human individuals. The method was immunoSEQ multiplex PCR; TCRdb's version includes in-frame clones alone and lacks a portion of them. The sample has approximately 1.1 million clones, around 78% seen once. Sequenced material: memory CD4+ T cells from PBMCs. The receptors were gathered from a man younger than 35 in good health. Some clones in this sample may be carry-over from other donors' samples. The CDR3 runs from the conserved cysteine through the conserved F or W. D genes are given only for firm matches. Size values are once, few and many counts, or a class for expanded clones, and some rows have none.

D	V	J	size	CDR3	DNA
TRBD1	TRBV9	TRBJ2-3	NA	CASSVRQGEADTQYF	TGTGCCAGCAGCGTACGACAGGGGGAAGCAGATACGCAGTATTTT
NA	TRBV7-3	TRBJ2-2	NA	CASSLNILGAGGTGELFF	TGTGCCAGCAGCTTAAATATTCTGGGGGCCGGGGGCACCGGGGAGCTGTTTTTT
NA	TRBV7-9	TRBJ2-7	NA	CASSTTGGTYEQYF	TGTGCCAGCAGCACCACTGGGGGAACCTACGAGCAGTACTTC
NA	TRBV9	TRBJ1-3	NA	CASSVWDRSDGNTIYF	TGTGCCAGCAGCGTATGGGACCGTAGCGATGGAAACACCATATATTTT
NA	TRBV4-2	TRBJ1-4	few	CASSRGNRADEKLFF	TGTGCCAGCAGCCGAGGTAACAGGGCGGATGAAAAACTGTTTTTT
TRBD1	TRBV10-3	TRBJ2-7	NA	CAISEAKTGLGSYEQYF	TGTGCCATCAGTGAGGCTAAGACAGGGTTGGGTTCCTACGAGCAGTACTTC
NA	TRBV9	TRBJ2-2	NA	CASSVARRNTGELFF	TGTGCCAGCAGCGTAGCTCGGAGGAACACCGGGGAGCTGTTTTTT
NA	TRBV20-1	TRBJ1-1	NA	CSVLKVGEAFF	TGCAGTGTCCTGAAGGTGGGGGAAGCTTTCTTT
NA	TRBV6-5	TRBJ2-7	NA	CASSYSPRGSYEQYF	TGTGCCAGCAGTTACTCACCTCGGGGCTCCTACGAGCAGTACTTC
NA	TRBV10-3	TRBJ1-1	few	CAISEWVAGTEAFF	TGTGCCATCAGTGAGTGGGTTGCGGGCACTGAAGCTTTCTTT
TRBD2	TRBV11-2	TRBJ2-1	NA	CASSLEAGTTMKQFF	TGTGCCAGCAGCTTAGAGGCGGGGACTACAATGAAGCAGTTCTTC
TRBD1	TRBV7-9	TRBJ1-1	NA	CASSLGVSQGASTEAFF	TGTGCCAGCAGCTTAGGTGTTTCACAGGGGGCGAGCACTGAAGCTTTCTTT
NA	TRBV4-2	TRBJ2-2	NA	CASSQDRGEVTTNTGELFF	TGTGCCAGCAGCCAAGATCGTGGTGAGGTTACAACAAACACCGGGGAGCTGTTTTTT
NA	TRBV6-4	TRBJ2-1	NA	CASSIKRYNEQFF	TGTGCCAGCAGTATCAAGCGGTACAATGAGCAGTTCTTC
NA	TRBV7-2	TRBJ2-5	NA	CASSPHHQIPPETQYF	TGTGCCAGCAGCCCACACCACCAAATACCCCCGGAGACCCAGTACTTC
NA	TRBV27	TRBJ2-7	few	CASSFFRGGSYEQYF	TGTGCCAGCAGTTTTTTTCGGGGAGGCTCCTACGAGCAGTACTTC
NA	TRBV5-1	TRBJ1-1	NA	CASSLNGGWNTEAFF	TGCGCCAGCAGCTTGAATGGGGGCTGGAACACTGAAGCTTTCTTT
TRBD2	TRBV25-1	TRBJ2-1	NA	CASQLAGREQNEQFF	TGTGCCAGTCAATTAGCGGGACGAGAACAGAATGAGCAGTTCTTC
TRBD1	TRBV5-6	TRBJ1-2	once	CASSSIPGGGYGYTF	TGTGCCAGCAGCTCGATTCCAGGGGGCGGCTATGGCTACACCTTC
TRBD2	TRBV7-9	TRBJ2-5	few	CASSLRGSGMVKETQYF	TGTGCCAGCAGCTTACGGGGTAGCGGGATGGTAAAAGAGACCCAGTACTTC
NA	TRBV19	TRBJ1-3	NA	CASVPSFSGNTIYF	TGTGCCAGTGTACCATCCTTCTCTGGAAACACCATATATTTT
NA	TRBV6-1	TRBJ1-2	NA	CASSELSLSPYWGYGYTF	TGTGCCAGCAGTGAACTGTCCCTGAGTCCCTATTGGGGCTATGGCTACACCTTC
NA	TRBV6-1	TRBJ1-5	NA	CASREGSAGQPQHF	TGTGCCAGTCGCGAGGGCAGCGCGGGGCAGCCCCAGCATTTT
NA	TRBV7-2	TRBJ2-5	NA	CASSPSTLGETQYF	TGTGCCAGCAGCCCGAGTACCTTGGGAGAGACCCAGTACTTC
TRBD1	TRBV2	TRBJ2-7	NA	CASSGQGAEQYF	TGTGCCAGCAGCGGACAGGGGGCAGAGCAGTACTTC
TRBD2	TRBV4-2	TRBJ2-6	NA	CASSQDITSGYSGANVLTF	TGTGCCAGCAGCCAAGACATTACTAGCGGATACTCTGGGGCCAACGTCCTGACTTTC
NA	TRBV10-3	TRBJ1-5	NA	CAISESLQPQHF	TGTGCCATCAGTGAGTCGCTTCAGCCCCAGCATTTT
NA	TRBV27	TRBJ2-2	NA	CASSKTGPLNTGELFF	TGTGCCAGCAGTAAGACGGGACCCCTCAACACCGGGGAGCTGTTTTTT
NA	TRBV15	TRBJ2-3	NA	CATSSPPGGNRGTDTQYF	TGTGCCACCAGCTCCCCCCCCGGAGGGAACAGGGGAACAGATACGCAGTATTTT
NA	TRBV28	TRBJ2-7	NA	CASSLGGFEQYF	TGTGCCAGCAGTCTGGGGGGTTTCGAGCAGTACTTC
NA	TRBV6-1	TRBJ2-7	NA	CASSEGGRLYEQYF	TGTGCCAGCAGTGAAGGGGGCAGGTTATACGAGCAGTACTTC
NA	TRBV15	TRBJ1-5	NA	CATSRDRLDQPQHF	TGTGCCACCAGCAGAGACAGATTAGATCAGCCCCAGCATTTT
TRBD2	TRBV5-4	TRBJ2-3	NA	CASSLAGASGRSTDTQYF	TGTGCCAGCAGCTTGGCAGGGGCTAGCGGGAGGAGCACAGATACGCAGTATTTT
NA	TRBV5-8	TRBJ1-5	few	CASSLGLSTPISNQPQHF	TGTGCCAGCAGCTTGGGACTCTCGACCCCAATTAGCAATCAGCCCCAGCATTTT
NA	TRBV18	TRBJ1-1	NA	CASSRGDTEAFF	TGTGCCAGCTCACGGGGGGACACTGAAGCTTTCTTT
NA	TRBV6-6	TRBJ2-1	once	CASSYPGGDIQFF	TGTGCCAGCAGTTACCCAGGGGGGGACATTCAGTTCTTC
NA	TRBV9	TRBJ1-5	NA	CASSQLGGNQPQHF	TGTGCCAGCAGCCAGCTAGGAGGGAATCAGCCCCAGCATTTT
NA	TRBV5-1	TRBJ1-1	NA	CASSEQGPNTEAFF	TGCGCCAGCAGCGAACAGGGCCCGAACACTGAAGCTTTCTTT
NA	TRBV5-1	TRBJ2-2	NA	CASSFSGPNTGELFF	TGCGCCAGCAGCTTCTCGGGGCCGAACACCGGGGAGCTGTTTTTT
NA	TRBV11-2	TRBJ1-1	NA	CASRDQGNTEAFF	TGTGCCAGCAGGGATCAGGGGAACACTGAAGCTTTCTTT